Sequencing of this TCR beta chain was carried out in a study of spatial heterogeneity in lung cancer. Germline-derived CDR1 and CDR2 are MNHEY and SMNVEV (reference sequence). V was clipped by 5 bases and J by 2 bases, with 15 bases between them. The CDR3 runs 15 residues. Whole-study findings and limits: Tracking of tumor mutation counts was seen in expanded intratumoral alpha and beta TCR counts.

The sample holds many counts of this clonotype. Its antigen is unknown. The time point is: sample taken at primary tumor resection. The authors sequenced whole RNA from tumor, nontumor lung or frozen PBMC without sorting. Each CDR3 protein gets one entry after TCRdb re-called the 5' RACE reads with MiXCR. The sample records approximately 6,700 distinct CDR3 sequences, 1% to 1.5% being singletons. The chain recombines TRBV27 with TRBJ2-5; the D gene is possibly TRBD1 (6 bases). This receptor was identified in a male donor with early-stage non-small cell lung cancer. The sample was lung tumor tissue, taken at surgery. The CDR3 reads CASSKAGDTQETQYF. DNA for the CDR3: TGTGCCAGCAGTAAGGCAGGGGACACTCAAGAGACCCAGTACTTC.